Presented here are 9 T cell receptor beta chains from one specimen sequenced in a study of identical twins. TCRdb reprocessed the 5' RACE reads via MiXCR and lists one record per CDR3 protein. The sample has about 700,000 distinct CDR3 sequences; more than 6.5% are singletons. This same sample was also part of a study on yellow fever vaccine responses in identical twins.

The sample was PBMCs. Every receptor here comes from a woman aged 18-29 years in good health.

This clonotype was seen many times. V usage is TRBV6-1 and J usage is TRBJ1-5; perhaps TRBD1 as D (6 bases). CDR1 and CDR2 (germline): MNHNS, SASEGT. The CDR3 has 14 amino acids. V lost 2 bases and J 6 bases, leaving 11 bases between the germline ends. The CDR3: CASSEQGSGQPQHF. In DNA form, the CDR3 reads TGTGCCAGCAGTGAACAGGGGTCGGGTCAGCCCCAGCATTTT.

This clonotype has only a few counts. The DNA of the CDR3 is TGCAGTGCTAGAAGAGCGGGGGGAGGGGATGAGCAGTTCTTC. Translation gives CSARRAGGGDEQFF. This sequence joins TRBV20-1 and TRBJ2-1, with 9 bases identical to TRBD2. The CDR3 is made up of 14 amino acids. Looked up from germline, CDR1 is DFQATT and CDR2 is SNEGSKA (reference sequence). The J segment lost 8 bases and the V segment lost 2 bases, leaving 7 bases of the junction unmatched.

This clonotype was observed a handful of times. This rearrangement joins TRBV25-1 to TRBJ2-1, with TRBD2 identical over 11 bases. The germline gives CDR1 MGHDK, CDR2 SYGVNS. The CDR3 is 18 residues long. V shed 3 bases, J shed 2 bases, and the junction held 9 bases outside the gene matches. CDR3 bases: TGTGCCAGCAGTGACCCCGGGACTAGCGGAACGACCTACAATGAGCAGTTCTTC. It translates to CASSDPGTSGTTYNEQFF.

This clonotype was seen a few times. The chain uses TRBV20-1 and TRBJ2-1; 7 bases line up with TRBD2. The CDR3 spans 16 residues. V lost 1 base to trimming and J lost 2 bases; unmatched junction nucleotides: 8. CDR1 and CDR2 from the germline V gene are DFQATT and SNEGSKA (reference sequence). The CDR3 here is CSARAPASGPYNEQFF. Here the CDR3 DNA reads TGCAGTGCTAGAGCCCCCGCTAGCGGACCCTACAATGAGCAGTTCTTC.

CDR3: CASSLYLDNGNTIYF. The CDR3 DNA reads as TGTGCCAGCAGTTTATATCTGGACAACGGAAACACCATATATTTT. The chain recombines TRBV12-3 or TRBV12-4 with TRBJ1-3, with D maybe TRBD1 (5 bases). Deletions cut 2 bases from V and 4 bases from J, with 12 bases between. The CDR3 sequence is 15 residues long.

The V and J genes are TRBV28 and TRBJ2-7; D remains ambiguous. Trimming took off 5 bases at V and 0 bases at J, with 11 bases between the two ends. The CDR3 totals 14 residues. The germline V gene has CDR1 MDHEN and CDR2 SYDVKM. The CDR3, as DNA: TGTGCCAGCAGTCTCACACCATCCTCCTACGAGCAGTACTTC. Residues: CASSLTPSSYEQYF.

This clonotype was seen repeatedly, ten times or more. The chain uses TRBV6-2 or TRBV6-3 and TRBJ2-7, with TRBD2 matching 7 bases. Unmatched junction bases numbered 7, after V lost 6 bases and J lost 2 bases. Germline V gene lookup returns CDR1 MNHEY and CDR2 SVGEGT. CDR3 length: 14 amino acids. The CDR3 spells CASSDGLETYEQYF. Written as DNA, the CDR3 is TGTGCCAGCAGCGACGGACTAGAGACCTACGAGCAGTACTTC.

This chain joins TRBV12-2 and TRBJ2-1; the table assigns TRBD2, which was not confirmed against the DNA. TRBV12-2 is an annotated pseudogene. This CDR3 has 18 amino acids. This chain's CDR3 is CASRLKGLAVDSYNEQFF. The CDR3 nucleotides are TGTGCAAGTCGCTTAAAGGGACTAGCGGTCGACTCCTACAATGAGCAGTTCTTC.

The rearrangement links TRBV5-1 to TRBJ2-7, with a weak D call TRBD2 (5 bases). The CDR3 covers 15 residues. V lost 0 bases and J 5 bases, leaving 15 bases between the germline ends. The germline gives CDR1 SGHRS, CDR2 YFSETQ. In DNA form, the CDR3 reads TGCGCCAGCAGCTTGGCGGCTAGCCAGACGGACGAGCAGTACTTC. It specifies CASSLAASQTDEQYF.